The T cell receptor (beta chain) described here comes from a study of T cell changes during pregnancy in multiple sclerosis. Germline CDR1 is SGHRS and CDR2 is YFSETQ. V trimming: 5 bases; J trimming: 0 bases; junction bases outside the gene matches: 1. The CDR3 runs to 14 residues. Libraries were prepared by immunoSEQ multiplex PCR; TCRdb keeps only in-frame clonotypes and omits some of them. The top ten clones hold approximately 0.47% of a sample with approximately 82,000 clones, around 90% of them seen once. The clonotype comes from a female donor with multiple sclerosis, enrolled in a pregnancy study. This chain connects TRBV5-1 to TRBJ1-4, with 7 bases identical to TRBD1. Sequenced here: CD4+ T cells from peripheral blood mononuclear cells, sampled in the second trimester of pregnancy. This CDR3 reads CASRGQPTNEKLFF. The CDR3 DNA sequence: TGCGCCAGCAGGGGACAGCCAACTAATGAAAAACTGTTTTTT.